These 25 T cell receptor beta chains share one sample of origin, sequenced in a study of response to subunit inactivated influenza vaccine. TCRdb passed the RT-PCR reads through MiXCR, listing each CDR3 protein once. The sample carries about 580,000 distinct CDR3 sequences, 12% to 15% recorded once. This material consisted of PBMCs from blood, taken roughly 13 days after vaccination. These receptor sequences come from a man aged 45 to 65 who received an inactivated influenza vaccine.

The rearrangement uses TRBV5-1 and TRBJ2-6; D unclear. Trimming stripped 2 bases from V and 2 bases from J, with 8 bases between. This CDR3 is built from 15 residues. The germline V gene encodes CDR1 SGHRS and CDR2 YFSETQ. CDR3: CASSLWAAGANVLTF. In nucleotides, the CDR3 is TGCGCCAGCAGCTTATGGGCAGCTGGGGCCAACGTCCTGACTTTC.

This chain connects TRBV12-3 or TRBV12-4 to TRBJ1-2; TRBD1 might be the D (5 bases). CDR3 size: 13 residues. With 8 bases removed from V and 2 bases from J, the gap between germline ends came to 12 bases. The chain's CDR3 is CASHGTLNYGYTF. Here the CDR3 DNA reads TGTGCCAGCCATGGGACGCTAAACTATGGCTACACCTTC.

This clonotype was picked up a small number of times. This sequence joins TRBV12-3 or TRBV12-4 and TRBJ2-7; D perhaps matches TRBD1 (7 bases). The CDR3 is made up of 13 amino acids. The germline V and J ends were trimmed by 6 bases and 1 base, with 10 bases remaining between them. CDR3 amino acids: CASRGGQSYEQYF. CDR3 in DNA: TGTGCCAGCAGGGGGGGACAGTCCTACGAGCAGTACTTC.

The rearrangement uses TRBV18 and TRBJ2-3, with unresolved D. V shed 2 bases and J shed 2 bases, with 5 bases lying between them. CDR3 length equals 13 residues. Germline V CDR1 and CDR2: KGHSH, LQKENI. The CDR3 here is CASSPVATDTQYF. CDR3 DNA sequence: TGTGCCAGCTCACCAGTCGCCACAGATACGCAGTATTTT.

V gene TRBV6-2 or TRBV6-3 combines with J gene TRBJ2-3, with D hard to call. The CDR3 sequence is 11 residues long. The V end was cut by 7 bases, the J end by 2 bases, with 4 bases between. From germline, CDR1 is MNHEY and CDR2 SVGEGT. The CDR3 sequence is CASKNTDTQYF. DNA for the CDR3: TGTGCCAGCAAGAACACAGATACGCAGTATTTT.

The chain carries TRBV28 and TRBJ2-1; TRBD2 matches 10 bases. Germline lookup yields CDR1 MDHEN and CDR2 SYDVKM. The CDR3 consists of 16 residues. Unmatched junction bases numbered 9, after V lost 1 base and J lost 9 bases. CDR3 protein: CASSLFGLAGVGEQFF. CDR3 sequence (DNA): TGTGCCAGCAGTTTATTCGGTCTAGCGGGAGTTGGTGAGCAGTTCTTC.

Here the CDR3 reads CASTTQGADYGYTF. In DNA, the CDR3 is TGTGCCAGCACCACCCAGGGAGCGGACTATGGCTACACCTTC. This chain connects TRBV12-3 or TRBV12-4 to TRBJ1-2; possible D gene TRBD1, 5 bases. V lost 7 bases and J lost 3, with 15 bases in between. The CDR3 spans 14 residues.

There are a few counts of this clonotype. This chain joins TRBV20-1 and TRBJ1-4; TRBD1 matches at 7 bases. V shed 2 bases and J 3 bases; nucleotides not matched to a gene: 15. The CDR3 is made up of 18 amino acids. The germline CDR1 and CDR2 sequences are DFQATT and SNEGSKA (reference sequence). This chain's CDR3 is CSARYPWVGGPANEKLFF. In DNA, the CDR3 is TGCAGTGCTAGATACCCGTGGGTAGGGGGCCCGGCTAATGAAAAACTGTTTTTT.

The chain recombines TRBV5-1 with TRBJ2-3; possible D gene TRBD2, 6 bases. This CDR3 contains 14 residues. Germline loops: CDR1 SGHRS, CDR2 YFSETQ. The V end was cut by 3 bases, the J end by 2 bases, with 10 bases between. The CDR3 sequence is CASSSRDPTDTQYF. The CDR3 DNA follows: TGCGCCAGCAGCTCGCGGGACCCCACAGATACGCAGTATTTT.

The rearrangement joins TRBV5-4 to TRBJ2-2; 11 nucleotides agree with TRBD1. The CDR3 extends over 16 amino acids. Germline V gives CDR1 SGHNT, CDR2 YYREEE (reference sequence). V trimming: 4 bases; J trimming: 7 bases; junction bases outside the gene matches: 9. CDR3 DNA sequence: TGTGCCAGCAGCCCGGGAGGACAGGGGGCCGTCGGGGAGCTGTTTTTT. Translating gives CASSPGGQGAVGELFF.

About this clonotype itself: The junction and the germline gene differ at one end; a read error may be behind it. The chain joins TRBV6-1 to TRBJ2-5, with 7 positions matching TRBD1. The V gene's germline CDR1 is MNHNS and CDR2 SASEGT. The CDR3 has 13 amino acids. DNA of the CDR3: TGTACCAGCAGTGAGACAGGGTTAGAGACCCAGTACTTC. As protein: CTSSETGLETQYF.

This clonotype has a handful of counts. The rearrangement joins TRBV28 to TRBJ2-3; TRBD1 might be the D (5 bases). The germline CDR1 and CDR2 sequences are MDHEN and SYDVKM. The CDR3 has 17 residues. The ends were cut back, 7 bases at V and 1 base at J, with 21 bases in the middle. CDR3 sequence reads: CASINMGPSGGTDTQYF. The CDR3, as DNA: TGTGCCAGCATAAACATGGGGCCTAGTGGTGGCACAGATACGCAGTATTTT.

The genes are TRBV6-1 and TRBJ2-2; D call uncertain. V was shortened by 10 bases and J by 0 bases, with 12 bases between the two germline ends. Germline lookup yields CDR1 MNHNS and CDR2 SASEGT. The CDR3 runs to 14 residues. CDR3 sequence: CATREQPNTGELFF. CDR3 bases: TGTGCCACCCGCGAGCAGCCGAACACCGGGGAGCTGTTTTTT.

The genes are TRBV6-2 or TRBV6-3 and TRBJ2-7; tentatively, D is TRBD1 (7 bases). Trimming left V 7 bases short and J 1 base short, with 17 bases between. Germline loops: CDR1 MNHEY, CDR2 SVGEGT. CDR3 length: 15 residues. The DNA of the CDR3 is TGTGCCAGCATGGAGGGGGCGTCCCCTTCCTACGAGCAGTACTTC. This encodes CASMEGASPSYEQYF.

This clonotype has more than one count but fewer than ten. The rearrangement joins TRBV20-1 to TRBJ2-3; D could derive from TRBD1 or TRBD2 (5 bases each). Per the germline V gene, CDR1 is DFQATT and CDR2 is SNEGSKA (reference sequence). V lost 5 bases to trimming and J lost 0 bases, with 33 bases between them. CDR3 length equals 21 residues. CDR3 in amino acids: CSAALFGAGQESGLSTDTQYF. The CDR3 bases are TGCAGTGCTGCCCTCTTTGGGGCGGGCCAAGAATCGGGCCTTAGCACAGATACGCAGTATTTT.

In this sample, this clonotype turned up a few times. Written as DNA, the CDR3 is TGTGCCAGCAGCCAAGGGTTCCGTTACGGCTCCTATAATTCACCCCTCCACTTT. Its protein product is CASSQGFRYGSYNSPLHF. The chain links TRBV14 to TRBJ1-6; D ambiguous. Germline V gene sequence: CDR1 SGHDN, CDR2 FVKESK. Trimming removed 1 base from V and 0 bases from J, with 13 bases in between. The CDR3 consists of 18 residues.

This clonotype was seen repeatedly, ten times or more. The V call is TRBV29-1, the J call TRBJ2-1; 10 bases agree with TRBD2. CDR3 size: 15 residues. The germline gives CDR1 SQVTM, CDR2 ANQGSEA. Trimming removed 3 bases from V and 7 bases from J; junction bases left unmatched: 9. The CDR3 bases are TGCAGCGTTGAGAAGGGACTAGCGAGAAAAAATGAGCAGTTCTTC. Amino acid sequence: CSVEKGLARKNEQFF.

This clonotype showed up just a few times. V is TRBV29-1 and J is TRBJ2-6, with D maybe TRBD1 (6 bases). The CDR3 contains 14 residues. Germline V CDR1 and CDR2: SQVTM, ANQGSEA. The ends were cut back, 7 bases at V and 4 bases at J, with 14 bases in the middle. CDR3 bases: TGCAGCGCCACCACAGGGCTCGGGGCCAACGTCCTGACTTTC. Protein: CSATTGLGANVLTF.

This clonotype was recorded a few times. V and J are TRBV14 and TRBJ1-5; possibly TRBD1 for D (5 bases). CDR3 size: 13 residues. Germline values: CDR1 SGHDN, CDR2 FVKESK. Trimming stripped 1 base from V and 6 bases from J, with 7 bases between. The CDR3 sequence: CASSQGGAQPQHF. In DNA form, the CDR3 reads TGTGCCAGCAGCCAAGGGGGCGCTCAGCCCCAGCATTTT.

The table lists this clonotype with many counts. The J gene is TRBJ2-7, the V gene TRBV20-1, with D perhaps TRBD2 (8 bases). CDR1 and CDR2 from the germline V gene are DFQATT and SNEGSKA (reference sequence). Trimming stripped 3 bases from V and 1 base from J, with 25 bases between. The CDR3 has 18 residues. As DNA, the CDR3 is TGCAGTGCTAGTATGCCGGGAGGGGGCTGGGGACCGTCCTACGAGCAGTACTTC. Protein product: CSASMPGGGWGPSYEQYF.

This clonotype has at least ten counts. This rearrangement joins TRBV4-3 to TRBJ2-4; D gene uncertain. Trimming pared 6 bases from V and 12 bases from J, leaving 12 bases between. The CDR3 covers 11 residues. Germline CDR1 is LGHNA and CDR2 is YSLEER. The CDR3 DNA is TGCGCCAGCAGGCAGGAGTACCCTCAGTACTTC. It encodes CASRQEYPQYF.

A few counts support this clonotype. In DNA form, the CDR3 reads TGTGCCAGCAGGGCGACAGGGACTAACACTGAAGCTTTCTTT. Translated, it gives CASRATGTNTEAFF. The rearrangement links TRBV6-1 to TRBJ1-1; the match to TRBD1 covers 7 bases. CDR1 is MNHNS, CDR2 SASEGT, per germline. The CDR3 totals 14 residues. The ends lost 6 bases at V and 2 bases at J; junction bases unmatched: 6.

This clonotype was seen a handful of times. The chain joins TRBV29-1 to TRBJ2-1, with a possible D match to TRBD2 (5 bases). Trimming removed 2 bases from V and 5 bases from J, with 19 bases in between. The CDR3 runs 16 residues. The V gene's germline CDR1 is SQVTM and CDR2 ANQGSEA. The CDR3 sequence: CSVENVPGSLDNEQFF. In DNA, the CDR3 is TGCAGCGTTGAAAATGTTCCGGGGTCTTTAGACAATGAGCAGTTCTTC.

This clonotype was seen more than once but under ten times. The J gene is TRBJ2-5, the V gene TRBV28, with a tentative D call TRBD2 (6 bases). The V end was cut by 4 bases, the J end by 5 bases, with 17 bases between. The germline V gene has CDR1 MDHEN and CDR2 SYDVKM. This CDR3 region has 15 residues. Written as DNA, the CDR3 is TGTGCCAGCAGTTCCGCCCCGGGGGAGTTGGAGACCCAGTACTTC. Amino acids: CASSSAPGELETQYF.

V gene TRBV11-1 combines with J gene TRBJ2-7; TRBD1 matches at 9 bases. Germline CDR1 reads SGHAT; CDR2 reads FQDESV (reference sequence). Trimming cost V 8 bases and J 4 bases; bases outside gene matches: 6. The CDR3 is 13 residues long. The CDR3 region is CASEGQGLYEQYF. In DNA form, the CDR3 reads TGTGCCAGCGAGGGACAGGGATTATACGAGCAGTACTTC.